This TCR beta chain was documented in a study of blood T cells in healthy people across ages. Study-level background: Capture via template switching afforded approximately one barcoded beta molecule per two T cells.

The CDR3 consists of 17 residues. From germline, CDR1 is SGHRS and CDR2 YFSETQ. V lost 4 bases, J lost 2 bases, and 22 bases lay in between. This clonotype was picked up many times. A second PCR, run for about 6 to 12 cycles, used a sample-barcoded 5' primer plus a J-beta primer mix. Via MiXCR, TCRdb re-called the 5' RACE reads, giving one row per CDR3 protein. This table holds some 1.5 million distinct CDR3 sequences, roughly 28% found once. The V and J genes are TRBV5-1 and TRBJ2-7, with D perhaps TRBD1 (6 bases). The TCR sequence derives from a woman in her twenties or thirties in good health. The specimen was blood. The CDR3 DNA reads TGCGCCAGCAGCCTACGCCCTAGGTCGGACAGAACCTACGAGCAGTACTTC. Protein product: CASSLRPRSDRTYEQYF.